This is a list of T cell receptor beta chains from one sample in a study of radiotherapy plus CTLA-4 blockade in lung cancer. Libraries were prepared by immunoSEQ multiplex PCR; TCRdb keeps only in-frame clonotypes and omits some of them. The sample shows about 48,000 clones, 80% to 90% of them seen only once. The sample in question was peripheral blood, obtained from a patient treated with radiotherapy plus ipilimumab. These receptors were taken from a human donor with non-small cell lung cancer that progressed on radiotherapy plus ipilimumab. Some clones in this sample may be carry-over from other donors' samples. The CDR3 runs from the conserved cysteine through the conserved F or W. The D gene is left open where the match is weak. Size values are once, few and many counts, or a class for expanded clones, and some rows have none.

CDR3 DNA: TGTGCCAGCAGTTTATCGCGGGGCCCCTACGAGCAGTACTTC; CDR3 protein: CASSLSRGPYEQYF; clone size: NA; D gene: NA; V gene: TRBV27; J gene: TRBJ2-7
CDR3 DNA: TGTGCCAGCAGGGAACTCGACAGGTCCAATTCACCCCTCCACTTT; CDR3 protein: CASRELDRSNSPLHF; clone size: few; D gene: NA; V gene: TRBV2; J gene: TRBJ1-6
CDR3 DNA: TGTGCCAGCAGCCTACCGAGCGGGAGGGACACAGATACGCAGTATTTT; CDR3 protein: CASSLPSGRDTDTQYF; clone size: NA; D gene: TRBD2; V gene: TRBV7-6; J gene: TRBJ2-3
CDR3 DNA: TGCAGCGTTGAGCGGGCCTCCTACAATGAGCAGTTCTTC; CDR3 protein: CSVERASYNEQFF; clone size: once; D gene: NA; V gene: TRBV29-1; J gene: TRBJ2-1
CDR3 DNA: TGTGCCAGTAGTACCGGGACTAACAATGAGCAGTTCTTC; CDR3 protein: CASSTGTNNEQFF; clone size: NA; D gene: TRBD2; V gene: TRBV19; J gene: TRBJ2-1
CDR3 DNA: TGTGCCAGCAGCTTAGATATCGCGGGTGGCTACACCTTC; CDR3 protein: CASSLDIAGGYTF; clone size: NA; D gene: NA; V gene: TRBV11-2; J gene: TRBJ1-2
CDR3 DNA: TGTGCCAGCAGTTTTGACAGGGGGAGCTATGGCTACACCTTC; CDR3 protein: CASSFDRGSYGYTF; clone size: few; D gene: TRBD1; V gene: TRBV6-5; J gene: TRBJ1-2
CDR3 DNA: TGTGCCAGCAGTGAAGTAGCAGGGCAAGGCTATGGCTACACCTTC; CDR3 protein: CASSEVAGQGYGYTF; clone size: NA; D gene: NA; V gene: TRBV6-4; J gene: TRBJ1-2
CDR3 DNA: TGTGCCAGCAGTGGACAGGGAAAAGGGTTGGCTGGGGCCAACGTCCTGACTTTC; CDR3 protein: CASSGQGKGLAGANVLTF; clone size: NA; D gene: TRBD1; V gene: TRBV27; J gene: TRBJ2-6
CDR3 DNA: TGTGCCAGCAGCGCCAAGTCAGGGGGCTACGAGCAGTACTTC; CDR3 protein: CASSAKSGGYEQYF; clone size: once; D gene: TRBD1; V gene: TRBV7-2; J gene: TRBJ2-7
CDR3 DNA: TGTGCCAGCAGCTCCCCGGGAGGGCTGGGCTACGAGCAGTACTTC; CDR3 protein: CASSSPGGLGYEQYF; clone size: NA; D gene: TRBD2; V gene: TRBV7-6; J gene: TRBJ2-7
CDR3 DNA: TGCGCCAGCAGCTTAGGGACAGGGTTTGGCTACACCTTC; CDR3 protein: CASSLGTGFGYTF; clone size: once; D gene: TRBD1; V gene: TRBV5-1; J gene: TRBJ1-2
CDR3 DNA: TGCGCCAGCAGCCTCGTGGGACAGGGGAATAATTCACCCCTCCACTTT; CDR3 protein: CASSLVGQGNNSPLHF; clone size: NA; D gene: TRBD1; V gene: TRBV5-1; J gene: TRBJ1-6
CDR3 DNA: TGCGCCAGCAGCGGACTGACAGATGGGACTGCTGGGGCCAACGTCCTGACTTTC; CDR3 protein: CASSGLTDGTAGANVLTF; clone size: NA; D gene: NA; V gene: TRBV5-1; J gene: TRBJ2-6
CDR3 DNA: TGTGCCAGCAGTGAGAAGGCGGGTGAAAAACTGTTTTTT; CDR3 protein: CASSEKAGEKLFF; clone size: NA; D gene: NA; V gene: TRBV2; J gene: TRBJ1-4
CDR3 DNA: TGTGCCAGCAGTTTAGAGGGTGTAGCCGACGAGCAGTACTTC; CDR3 protein: CASSLEGVADEQYF; clone size: NA; D gene: NA; V gene: TRBV28; J gene: TRBJ2-7
CDR3 DNA: TGTGCCAGCAGCGGGACTAGCGGGGGGAGCTCCTACAATGAGCAGTTCTTC; CDR3 protein: CASSGTSGGSSYNEQFF; clone size: NA; D gene: TRBD2; V gene: TRBV28; J gene: TRBJ2-1
CDR3 DNA: TGTGCCAGCAGCGAAGACAGGGCCCAAGAGACCCAGTACTTC; CDR3 protein: CASSEDRAQETQYF; clone size: NA; D gene: TRBD1; V gene: TRBV7-2; J gene: TRBJ2-5
CDR3 DNA: TGTGCCAGCAGCTCGCTGCGGGACAGGGCCCCTTCCTACGAGCAGTACTTC; CDR3 protein: CASSSLRDRAPSYEQYF; clone size: once; D gene: TRBD1; V gene: TRBV7-2; J gene: TRBJ2-7
CDR3 DNA: TGTGCCAGCAGTGAGGACAGGTCTCGCTACGAGCAGTACTTC; CDR3 protein: CASSEDRSRYEQYF; clone size: NA; D gene: TRBD1; V gene: TRBV2; J gene: TRBJ2-7
CDR3 DNA: TGTGCCAGCAGTTTAAGGGGCTCTGGGGCCAACGTCCTGACTTTC; CDR3 protein: CASSLRGSGANVLTF; clone size: NA; D gene: NA; V gene: TRBV28; J gene: TRBJ2-6
CDR3 DNA: TGCGCCAGCAGTGAGTCTCGACAGACCGGGGAGCTGTTTTTT; CDR3 protein: CASSESRQTGELFF; clone size: NA; D gene: NA; V gene: TRBV10-1; J gene: TRBJ2-2
CDR3 DNA: TGTGCCAGCAGTGAACGGGGGAATGGCTACACCTTC; CDR3 protein: CASSERGNGYTF; clone size: many; D gene: NA; V gene: TRBV2; J gene: TRBJ1-2
CDR3 DNA: TGTGCCAGTAGTATAGTCAGGGTCAATCAGCCCCAGCATTTT; CDR3 protein: CASSIVRVNQPQHF; clone size: NA; D gene: NA; V gene: TRBV19; J gene: TRBJ1-5
CDR3 DNA: TGTGCCAGCAGTGAAGGGCAATTCTATGGCTACACCTTC; CDR3 protein: CASSEGQFYGYTF; clone size: NA; D gene: NA; V gene: TRBV6-1; J gene: TRBJ1-2
CDR3 DNA: TGTGCCAGCAGTGAATTCGGGACTAACAATGAGCAGTTCTTC; CDR3 protein: CASSEFGTNNEQFF; clone size: NA; D gene: TRBD2; V gene: TRBV25-1; J gene: TRBJ2-1
CDR3 DNA: TGCGCCAGCAGTGATTCCGGGACTAGCGGGGGGAGAACAGATACGCAGTATTTT; CDR3 protein: CASSDSGTSGGRTDTQYF; clone size: few; D gene: TRBD2; V gene: TRBV10-1; J gene: TRBJ2-3
CDR3 DNA: TGTGCCAGCAGCCAAGCGCAGAGGGTCGGCAATCAGCCCCAGCATTTT; CDR3 protein: CASSQAQRVGNQPQHF; clone size: NA; D gene: NA; V gene: TRBV14; J gene: TRBJ1-5
CDR3 DNA: TGCGCCAGCAGCTTGTTGGGGTTCGGGACAGACTACAATGAGCAGTTCTTC; CDR3 protein: CASSLLGFGTDYNEQFF; clone size: NA; D gene: TRBD1; V gene: TRBV5-1; J gene: TRBJ2-1
CDR3 DNA: TGTGCCAGCCTAACAGGGTCCCATGAGCAGTTCTTC; CDR3 protein: CASLTGSHEQFF; clone size: NA; D gene: NA; V gene: TRBV6-6; J gene: TRBJ2-1
CDR3 DNA: TGTGCCAGCAGTTTATCCGGTAATTGGGACAGGGTCACTGAAGCTTTCTTT; CDR3 protein: CASSLSGNWDRVTEAFF; clone size: NA; D gene: TRBD1; V gene: TRBV28; J gene: TRBJ1-1
CDR3 DNA: TGTGCCAGCAGTGAACAGGGCTATGGCTACACCTTC; CDR3 protein: CASSEQGYGYTF; clone size: NA; D gene: NA; V gene: TRBV25-1; J gene: TRBJ1-2
CDR3 DNA: TGTGCCAGCAGCTCCGACAGGAATAATCAGCCCCAGCATTTT; CDR3 protein: CASSSDRNNQPQHF; clone size: NA; D gene: NA; V gene: TRBV7-9; J gene: TRBJ1-5
CDR3 DNA: TGTGCCAGCAGTGCCCCGGGACTAGCGGGATACGAGCAGTACTTC; CDR3 protein: CASSAPGLAGYEQYF; clone size: NA; D gene: TRBD2; V gene: TRBV28; J gene: TRBJ2-7
CDR3 DNA: TGTGCCAGCAGCAATATTCTAGCGGGAGGGCCGAATGAGCAGTTCTTC; CDR3 protein: CASSNILAGGPNEQFF; clone size: NA; D gene: TRBD2; V gene: TRBV9; J gene: TRBJ2-1
CDR3 DNA: TGTGCCAGCAGGGCGGGATACGAGCAGTACTTC; CDR3 protein: CASRAGYEQYF; clone size: few; D gene: NA; V gene: TRBV13; J gene: TRBJ2-7
CDR3 DNA: TGCGCCAGCAGCTTGCCACTCAAGGGGACCGGGGAGCTGTTTTTT; CDR3 protein: CASSLPLKGTGELFF; clone size: NA; D gene: NA; V gene: TRBV5-1; J gene: TRBJ2-2
CDR3 DNA: TGCAGTACTACAGACGACAATGAGCAGTTCTTC; CDR3 protein: CSTTDDNEQFF; clone size: NA; D gene: NA; V gene: TRBV20-1; J gene: TRBJ2-1
CDR3 DNA: TGTGCCAGCAGTGAAAGGGGGGGATATGGCTACACCTTC; CDR3 protein: CASSERGGYGYTF; clone size: NA; D gene: NA; V gene: TRBV28; J gene: TRBJ1-2
CDR3 DNA: TGCGCCAGCAGCTCAGGACAGGGGGTCTCAACTAATGAAAAACTGTTTTTT; CDR3 protein: CASSSGQGVSTNEKLFF; clone size: once; D gene: TRBD1; V gene: TRBV5-1; J gene: TRBJ1-4
CDR3 DNA: TGTGCCACCAGCAGAGATTGGGTTACGGGGGGAGGTAGCAATCAGCCCCAGCATTTT; CDR3 protein: CATSRDWVTGGGSNQPQHF; clone size: NA; D gene: NA; V gene: TRBV15; J gene: TRBJ1-5
CDR3 DNA: TGTGCCAGCAGCTCCCTAGCGGGAGGGTCGGGCGAGCAGTACTTC; CDR3 protein: CASSSLAGGSGEQYF; clone size: NA; D gene: TRBD2; V gene: TRBV7-2; J gene: TRBJ2-7
CDR3 DNA: TGTGCCAGCAGCACTCCGGGACAGGGTAGGGATACGCAGTATTTT; CDR3 protein: CASSTPGQGRDTQYF; clone size: NA; D gene: TRBD1; V gene: TRBV13; J gene: TRBJ2-3
CDR3 DNA: TGTGCCAGCAGCGTAGTAGCGGGGCCTGGGAATGAGCAGTTCTTC; CDR3 protein: CASSVVAGPGNEQFF; clone size: NA; D gene: TRBD2; V gene: TRBV9; J gene: TRBJ2-1
CDR3 DNA: TGTGCCAGCAGATCTGACAGGGCCTATGGCTACACCTTC; CDR3 protein: CASRSDRAYGYTF; clone size: NA; D gene: TRBD1; V gene: TRBV6-5; J gene: TRBJ1-2
CDR3 DNA: TGTGCCAGCAGTAGTTTAGCGGGGGCCTCAGATACGCAGTATTTT; CDR3 protein: CASSSLAGASDTQYF; clone size: NA; D gene: TRBD2; V gene: TRBV2; J gene: TRBJ2-3
CDR3 DNA: TGTGCCAGCAGTGAAGGGGGGCGCGCTTTCTTT; CDR3 protein: CASSEGGRAFF; clone size: few; D gene: NA; V gene: TRBV2; J gene: TRBJ1-1
CDR3 DNA: TGCGCCAGCAGTCCGGACAGGGCGGATACCGGTGGCTACACCTTC; CDR3 protein: CASSPDRADTGGYTF; clone size: few; D gene: TRBD1; V gene: TRBV5-1; J gene: TRBJ1-2
CDR3 DNA: TGTGCCAGCAGTTTAAGACTAGCGGAGTCCTACGAGCAGTACTTC; CDR3 protein: CASSLRLAESYEQYF; clone size: NA; D gene: TRBD2; V gene: TRBV27; J gene: TRBJ2-7
CDR3 DNA: TGTGCCTGGGGGCCAAATCACTCTGCTGAAGCTTTCTTT; CDR3 protein: CAWGPNHSAEAFF; clone size: NA; D gene: NA; V gene: TRBV30; J gene: TRBJ1-1
CDR3 DNA: TGCGCCAGCAGCCCCGGACTAGCGGGCTACTACGAGCAGTACTTC; CDR3 protein: CASSPGLAGYYEQYF; clone size: NA; D gene: TRBD2; V gene: TRBV4-3; J gene: TRBJ2-7
CDR3 DNA: TGTGCCAGCACTAACGGGCTAGCGGACACCGGGGAGCTGTTTTTT; CDR3 protein: CASTNGLADTGELFF; clone size: NA; D gene: TRBD2; V gene: TRBV27; J gene: TRBJ2-2
CDR3 DNA: TGTGCCAGCAGCTTCGAGACAGGGCAAGAGACCCAGTACTTC; CDR3 protein: CASSFETGQETQYF; clone size: NA; D gene: TRBD1; V gene: TRBV13; J gene: TRBJ2-5
CDR3 DNA: TGCGCCAGCAGCCAAGAGAGGCTGGAAGAGACCCAGTACTTC; CDR3 protein: CASSQERLEETQYF; clone size: NA; D gene: NA; V gene: TRBV4-1; J gene: TRBJ2-5
CDR3 DNA: TGTGCCAGCAGCCACGGGACAGAGGTCACAGATACGCAGTATTTT; CDR3 protein: CASSHGTEVTDTQYF; clone size: NA; D gene: TRBD1; V gene: TRBV6-1; J gene: TRBJ2-3